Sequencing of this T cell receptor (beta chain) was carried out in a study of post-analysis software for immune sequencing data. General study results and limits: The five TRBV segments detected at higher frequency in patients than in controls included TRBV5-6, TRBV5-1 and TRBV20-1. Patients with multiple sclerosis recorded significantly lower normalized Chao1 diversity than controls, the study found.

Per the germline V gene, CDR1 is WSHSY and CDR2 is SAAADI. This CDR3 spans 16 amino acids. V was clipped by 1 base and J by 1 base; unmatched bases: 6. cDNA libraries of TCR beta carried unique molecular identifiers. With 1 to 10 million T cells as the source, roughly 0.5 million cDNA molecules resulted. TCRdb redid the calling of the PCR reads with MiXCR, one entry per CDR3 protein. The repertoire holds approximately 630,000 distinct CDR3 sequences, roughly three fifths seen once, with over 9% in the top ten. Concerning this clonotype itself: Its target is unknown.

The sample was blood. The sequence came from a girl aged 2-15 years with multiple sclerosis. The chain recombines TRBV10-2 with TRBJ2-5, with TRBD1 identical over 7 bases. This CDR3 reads CASSEFPQGIQETQYF. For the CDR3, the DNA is TGCGCCAGCAGTGAGTTCCCACAGGGGATCCAAGAGACCCAGTACTTC.